The clone carrying this T cell receptor beta chain was counted between two and nine times. Its matching antigen is unknown. MiXCR was run by TCRdb on the reads, yielding one entry per CDR3 protein. The sample carries just over 300,000 distinct CDR3 sequences, 17% recorded once. The data belong to a study of T cell repertoires in cytomegalovirus infection. Study background: Evidence of both CMV infection and a matching HLA type came from public TCR beta signatures. Overall study results and limits: The ex vivo response was dominated by HLA-C-restricted CMV-specific TCR beta clonotypes.

Germline V gives CDR1 SEHNR, CDR2 FQNEAQ (reference sequence). This CDR3 has 14 residues. V was cut by 5 bases and J by 1 base, with 11 bases left in between. The genes are TRBV7-9 and TRBJ1-1, with D uncertain. The sample comprised PBMCs. The clonotype was recovered from a human donor in good health (CMV status not recorded). Some clones in this sample may be carry-over from other donors' samples. The CDR3 here is CASSTREGNTEAFF. The CDR3 DNA reads as TGTGCCAGCAGCACTCGGGAGGGGAACACTGAAGCTTTCTTT.